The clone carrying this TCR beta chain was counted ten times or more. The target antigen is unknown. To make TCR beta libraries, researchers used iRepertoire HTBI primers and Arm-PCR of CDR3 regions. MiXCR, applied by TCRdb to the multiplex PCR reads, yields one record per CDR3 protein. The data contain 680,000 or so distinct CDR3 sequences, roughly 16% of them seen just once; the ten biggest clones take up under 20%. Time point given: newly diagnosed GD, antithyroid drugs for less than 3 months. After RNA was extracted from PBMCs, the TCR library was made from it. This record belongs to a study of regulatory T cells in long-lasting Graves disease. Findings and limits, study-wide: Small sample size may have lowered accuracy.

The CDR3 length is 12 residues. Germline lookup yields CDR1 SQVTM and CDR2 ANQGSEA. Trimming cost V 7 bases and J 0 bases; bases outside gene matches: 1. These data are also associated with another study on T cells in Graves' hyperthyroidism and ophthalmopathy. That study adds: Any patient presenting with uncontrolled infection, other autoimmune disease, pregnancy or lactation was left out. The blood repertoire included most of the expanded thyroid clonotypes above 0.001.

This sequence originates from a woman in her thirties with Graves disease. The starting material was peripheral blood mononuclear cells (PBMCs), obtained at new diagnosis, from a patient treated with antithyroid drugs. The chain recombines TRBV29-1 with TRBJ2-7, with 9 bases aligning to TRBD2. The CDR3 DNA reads TGCAGCGCGACTAGCGGCTCCTACGAGCAGTACTTC. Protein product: CSATSGSYEQYF.